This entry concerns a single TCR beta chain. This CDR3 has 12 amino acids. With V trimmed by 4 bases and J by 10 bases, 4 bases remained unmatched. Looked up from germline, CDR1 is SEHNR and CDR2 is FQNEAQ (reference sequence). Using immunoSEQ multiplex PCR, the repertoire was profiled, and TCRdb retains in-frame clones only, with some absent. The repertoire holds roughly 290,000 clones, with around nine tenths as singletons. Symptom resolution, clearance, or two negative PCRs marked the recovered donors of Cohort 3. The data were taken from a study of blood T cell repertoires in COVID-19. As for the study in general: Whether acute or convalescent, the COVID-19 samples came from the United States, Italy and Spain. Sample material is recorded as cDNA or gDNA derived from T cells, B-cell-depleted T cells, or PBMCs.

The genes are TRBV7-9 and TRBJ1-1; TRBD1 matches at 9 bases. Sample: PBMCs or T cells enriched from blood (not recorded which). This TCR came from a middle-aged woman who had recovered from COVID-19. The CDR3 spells CASSYQDRGAFF. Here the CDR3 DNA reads TGTGCCAGCAGCTACCAGGACAGGGGAGCTTTCTTT.